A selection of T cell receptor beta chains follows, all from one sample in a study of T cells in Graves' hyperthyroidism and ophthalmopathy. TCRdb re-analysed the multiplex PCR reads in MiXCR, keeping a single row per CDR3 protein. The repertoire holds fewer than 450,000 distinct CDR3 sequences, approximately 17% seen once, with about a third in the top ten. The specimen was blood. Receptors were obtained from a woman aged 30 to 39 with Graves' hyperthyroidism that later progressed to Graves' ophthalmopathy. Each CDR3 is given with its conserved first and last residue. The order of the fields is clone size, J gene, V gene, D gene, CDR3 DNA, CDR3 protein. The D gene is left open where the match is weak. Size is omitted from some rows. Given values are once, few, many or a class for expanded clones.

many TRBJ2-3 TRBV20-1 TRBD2 TGCAGTGCTAGAGATGGGTCGGGAGGTCCAGATACGCAGTATTTT CSARDGSGGPDTQYF
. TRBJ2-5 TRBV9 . TGTGCCAGCAGCGCCCCGCCGGTTGAGACCCAGTACTTC CASSAPPVETQYF
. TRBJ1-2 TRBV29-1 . TGCAGCGTTGGCGGGGGGACTAACTATGGCTACACCTTC CSVGGGTNYGYTF
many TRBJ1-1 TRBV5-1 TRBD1 TGCGCCAGCAGCGGAACACAGGGGGTGTACACTGAAGCTTTCTTT CASSGTQGVYTEAFF
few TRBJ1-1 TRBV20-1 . TGCAGTGCGCTCAAGGGTTCGAACACTGAAGCTTTCTTT CSALKGSNTEAFF
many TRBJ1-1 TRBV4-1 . TGCGCCAGCAGCCAAGCGGTTGGAGGCCCTGAAGCTTTCTTT CASSQAVGGPEAFF
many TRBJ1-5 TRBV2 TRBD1 TGTGCCAGCGAGAGGGGGCGAAATAGCAATCAGCCCCAGCATTTT CASERGRNSNQPQHF
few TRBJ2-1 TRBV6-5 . TGTGCCAGCAGTTACGCCACTGCGAATGAGCAGTTCTTC CASSYATANEQFF
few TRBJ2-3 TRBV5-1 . TGCGCCAGCAGGGCCGCGCGGGACGGGGACACAGATACGCAGTATTTT CASRAARDGDTDTQYF
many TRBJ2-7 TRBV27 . TGTGCCAGCAGTTGGTTAGGGGGGACAGCCCCCTACGAGCAGTACTTC CASSWLGGTAPYEQYF
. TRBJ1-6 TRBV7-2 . TGTGCCAGCAGCGGCGGCGGGGGCGCTTTCTCACCCCTCCACTTT CASSGGGGAFSPLHF
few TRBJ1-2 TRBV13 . TGTGCCAGCAGCTTAGTAGATTCTGGCCCACATGGCTACACCTTC CASSLVDSGPHGYTF
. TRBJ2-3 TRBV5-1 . TGCGCCAGCAGACGCACATTTAGTACAGATACGCAGTATTTT CASRRTFSTDTQYF
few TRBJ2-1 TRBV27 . TGTGCCAGCAGTTTAGGGACAAATATCTACAATGAGCAGTCCTTC CASSLGTNIYNEQSF
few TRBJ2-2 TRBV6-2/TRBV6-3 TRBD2 TGTGCCAGCAGTCGGCTAGCGGTACACACCGGGGAGCTGTTTTTT CASSRLAVHTGELFF
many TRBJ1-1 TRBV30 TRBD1 TGTGCCTGGAGTCCCGCCGGGACAGGGGGCTGGAACACTGAAGCTTTCTTT CAWSPAGTGGWNTEAFF
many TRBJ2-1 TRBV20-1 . TGCAGTGCTAGGTCTAGTTTATACAATGAGCAGTTCTTC CSARSSLYNEQFF